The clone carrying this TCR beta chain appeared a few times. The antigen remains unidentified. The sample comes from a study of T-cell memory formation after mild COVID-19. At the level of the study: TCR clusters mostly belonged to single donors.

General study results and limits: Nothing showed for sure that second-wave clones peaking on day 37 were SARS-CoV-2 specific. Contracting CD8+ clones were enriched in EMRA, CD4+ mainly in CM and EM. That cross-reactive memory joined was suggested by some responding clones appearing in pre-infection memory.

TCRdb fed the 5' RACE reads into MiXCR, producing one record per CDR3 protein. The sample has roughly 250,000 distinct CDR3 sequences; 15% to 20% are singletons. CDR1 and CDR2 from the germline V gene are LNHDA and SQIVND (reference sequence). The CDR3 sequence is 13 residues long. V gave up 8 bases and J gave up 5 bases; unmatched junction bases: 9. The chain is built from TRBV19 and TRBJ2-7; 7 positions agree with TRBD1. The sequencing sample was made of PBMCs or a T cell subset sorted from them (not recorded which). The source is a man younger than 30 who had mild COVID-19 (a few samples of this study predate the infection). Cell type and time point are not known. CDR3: CASQRQGVHEQYF. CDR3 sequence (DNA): TGTGCCAGTCAAAGACAGGGTGTCCACGAGCAGTACTTC. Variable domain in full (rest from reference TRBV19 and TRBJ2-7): DGGITQSPKYLFRKEGQNVTLSCEQNLNHDAMYWYRQDPGQGLRLIYYSQIVNDFQKGDIAEGYSVSREKKESFPLTVTSAQKNPTAFYLCASQRQGVHEQYFGPGTRLTVT.